This TCR beta chain was captured by sequencing in a study of blood T cells in healthy people across ages. Germline V lookup: CDR1 SGHRS, CDR2 YFSETQ. The CDR3 is 13 amino acids. The germline V and J ends were trimmed by 0 bases and 7 bases, with 8 bases remaining between them. The authors ran a second PCR of about 6 to 11 cycles using a sample-barcoded 5' primer and a J-beta primer mix. TCRdb fed the 5' RACE reads into MiXCR, producing one record per CDR3 protein. This sample has about 830,000 distinct CDR3 sequences, with roughly 64% found just once. The sequenced sample consisted of blood. The gene calls are TRBV5-1 and TRBJ2-1; D not resolved. This clonotype originated in a man aged 30 to 39 in good health. The CDR3 reads CASSLESLNEQFF. The CDR3 nucleotides read TGCGCCAGCAGCTTGGAGTCCCTAAATGAGCAGTTCTTC.